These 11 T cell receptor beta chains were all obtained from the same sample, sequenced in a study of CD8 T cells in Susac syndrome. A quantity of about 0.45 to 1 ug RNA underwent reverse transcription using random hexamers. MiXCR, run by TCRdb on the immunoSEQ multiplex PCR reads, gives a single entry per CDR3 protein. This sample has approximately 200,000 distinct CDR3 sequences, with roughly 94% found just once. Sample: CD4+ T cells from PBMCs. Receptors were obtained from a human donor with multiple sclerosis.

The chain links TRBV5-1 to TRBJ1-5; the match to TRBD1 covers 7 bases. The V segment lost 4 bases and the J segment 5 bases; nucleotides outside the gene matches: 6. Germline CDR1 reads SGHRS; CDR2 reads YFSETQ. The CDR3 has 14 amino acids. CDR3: CASSPEGGHQPQHF. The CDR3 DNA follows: TGCGCCAGCAGCCCCGAAGGGGGCCATCAGCCCCAGCATTTT.

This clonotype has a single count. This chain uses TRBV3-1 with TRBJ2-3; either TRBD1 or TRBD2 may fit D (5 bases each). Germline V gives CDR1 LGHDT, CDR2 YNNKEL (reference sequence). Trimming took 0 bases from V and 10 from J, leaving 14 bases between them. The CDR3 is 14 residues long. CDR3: CASSQEGSGTPQYF. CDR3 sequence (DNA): TGTGCCAGCAGCCAAGAAGGATCCGGGACCCCGCAGTATTTT.

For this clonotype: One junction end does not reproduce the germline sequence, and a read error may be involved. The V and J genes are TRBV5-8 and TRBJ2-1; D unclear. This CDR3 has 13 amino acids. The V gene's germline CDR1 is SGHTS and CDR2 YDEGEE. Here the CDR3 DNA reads TGTGCCAGCAGCTTGGCCGCTATGTACTTCCCCCTCTTC. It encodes CASSLAAMYFPLF.

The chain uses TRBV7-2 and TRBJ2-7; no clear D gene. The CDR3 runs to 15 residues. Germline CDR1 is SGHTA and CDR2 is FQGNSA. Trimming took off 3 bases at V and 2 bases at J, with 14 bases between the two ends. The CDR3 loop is CASSFSGEITYEQYF. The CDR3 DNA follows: TGTGCCAGCAGCTTTAGTGGGGAAATTACCTACGAGCAGTACTTC. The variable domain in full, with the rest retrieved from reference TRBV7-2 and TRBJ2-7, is GAGVSQSPSNKVTEKGKDVELRCDPISGHTALYWYRQSLGQGLEFLIYFQGNSAPDKSGLPSDRFSAERTGGSVSTLTIQRTQQEDSAVYLCASSFSGEITYEQYFGPGTRLTVT.

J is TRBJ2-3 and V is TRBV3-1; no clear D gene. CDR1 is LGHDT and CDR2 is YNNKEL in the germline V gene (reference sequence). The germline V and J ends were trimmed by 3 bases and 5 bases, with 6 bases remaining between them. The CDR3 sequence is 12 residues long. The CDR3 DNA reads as TGTGCCAGCAGCCAGCCGCAAGATACGCAGTATTTT. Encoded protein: CASSQPQDTQYF.

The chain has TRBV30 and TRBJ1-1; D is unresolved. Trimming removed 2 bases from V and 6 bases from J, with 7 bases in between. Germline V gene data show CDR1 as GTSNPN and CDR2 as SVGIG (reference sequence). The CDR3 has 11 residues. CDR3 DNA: TGTGCCTGGAGTCTGGGCCCTGAAGCTTTCTTT. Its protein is CAWSLGPEAFF. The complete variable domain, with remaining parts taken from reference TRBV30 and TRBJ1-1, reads SQTIHQWPATLVQPVGSPLSLECTVEGTSNPNLYWYRQAAGRGLQLLFYSVGIGQISSEVPQNLSASRPQDRQFILSSKKLLLSDSGFYLCAWSLGPEAFFGQGTRLTVV.

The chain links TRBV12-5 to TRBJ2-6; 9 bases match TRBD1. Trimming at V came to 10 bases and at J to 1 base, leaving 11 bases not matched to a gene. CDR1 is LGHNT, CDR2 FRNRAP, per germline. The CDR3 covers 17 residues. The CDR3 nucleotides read TGTGCTATCTTGGCCGGGACAGGGAGATCTGGGGCCAACGTCCTGACTTTC. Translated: CAILAGTGRSGANVLTF.

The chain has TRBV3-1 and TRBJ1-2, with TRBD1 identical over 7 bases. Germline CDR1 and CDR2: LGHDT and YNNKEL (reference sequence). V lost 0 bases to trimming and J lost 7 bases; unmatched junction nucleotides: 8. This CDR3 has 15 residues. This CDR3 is CASSQEMVTGSGYTF. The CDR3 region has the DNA TGTGCCAGCAGCCAAGAAATGGTGACAGGGAGTGGCTACACCTTC. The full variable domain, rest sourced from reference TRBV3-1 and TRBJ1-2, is DTAVSQTPKYLVTQMGNDKSIKCEQNLGHDTMYWYKQDSKKFLKIMFSYNNKELIINETVPNRFSPKSPDKAHLNLHINSLELGDSAVYFCASSQEMVTGSGYTFGSGTRLTVV.

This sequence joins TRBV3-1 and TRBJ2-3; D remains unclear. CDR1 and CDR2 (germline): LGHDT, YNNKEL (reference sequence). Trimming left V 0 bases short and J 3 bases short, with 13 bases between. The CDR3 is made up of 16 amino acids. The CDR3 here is CASSQESPTQTDTQYF. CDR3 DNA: TGTGCCAGCAGCCAAGAATCCCCTACACAAACAGATACGCAGTATTTT.

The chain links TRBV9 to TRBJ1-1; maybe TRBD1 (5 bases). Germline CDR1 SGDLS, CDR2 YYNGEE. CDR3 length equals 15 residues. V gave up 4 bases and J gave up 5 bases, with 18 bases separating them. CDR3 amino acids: CASSPSGKGDTEAFF. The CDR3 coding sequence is TGTGCCAGCAGCCCTTCAGGGAAAGGAGATACTGAAGCTTTCTTT.

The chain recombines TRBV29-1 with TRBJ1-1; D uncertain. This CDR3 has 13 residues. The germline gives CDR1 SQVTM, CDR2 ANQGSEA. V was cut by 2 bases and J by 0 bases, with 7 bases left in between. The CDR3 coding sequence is TGCAGCGTTGAAAGGAGACTGAACACTGAAGCTTTCTTT. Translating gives CSVERRLNTEAFF.